This TCR beta chain was documented in a study of Ad26.COV2.S vaccination and SARS-CoV-2 variants. The V end was cut by 4 bases, the J end by 6 bases, with 13 bases between. This CDR3 is 14 amino acids long. Germline values: CDR1 SEHNR, CDR2 FQNEAQ (reference sequence). Points from the study as a whole: Vaccinees displayed broader spike-specific TCR repertoires than placebo recipients. Analyses that measured TCR breadth and depth may have underestimated total T cell responses.

Treatment specified: some 20 received Ad26.COV2.S at low or high dose, single or two shots; about 5 received placebo; per-sample allocation not given. Day 63 after the first vaccine or placebo injection was the time point for sampling. Cohort 1b enrolled adults aged 18-55 years in Boston. Concerning this clone itself: Its antigen is as yet unknown.

Some clones are missing from TCRdb's copy, which holds only in-frame ones; the method was immunoSEQ multiplex PCR. The table includes about 400,000 clones, about 85% detected once. The chain joins TRBV7-9 to TRBJ2-1, with D possibly matching TRBD1 (5 bases). This TCR derives from a person between 18 and 65 years old who received the Ad26.COV2.S COVID-19 vaccine or a placebo. The material was peripheral blood, obtained in a trial of Ad26.COV2.S vaccine versus placebo. This CDR3 is CASSYLRAGNEQFF. The CDR3 DNA is TGTGCCAGCAGCTACCTCAGGGCTGGCAATGAGCAGTTCTTC.